This T cell receptor (beta chain) is from a study of radiotherapy plus CTLA-4 blockade in lung cancer. Sequencing was performed with immunoSEQ multiplex PCR; in TCRdb, only in-frame clones are kept and a portion is missing. The sample shows about 73,000 clones, roughly 84% of them seen only once. CTLA-4 blockade with ipilimumab, together with focal radiation, was given to patients with chemo-refractory metastatic non-small-cell lung cancer. Germline CDR1 reads SGHRS; CDR2 reads YFSETQ. CDR3 length equals 13 residues. The ends were cut back, 4 bases at V and 7 bases at J, with 14 bases in the middle. This clonotype was sampled from a human donor with non-small cell lung cancer that progressed on radiotherapy plus ipilimumab. Source: peripheral blood, taken from a patient treated with radiotherapy plus ipilimumab. This sequence joins TRBV5-1 and TRBJ1-1, with a tentative D call TRBD1 (6 bases). The chain's CDR3 is CASSISQGNEAFF. The CDR3 DNA follows: TGCGCCAGCAGCATATCCCAGGGGAATGAAGCTTTCTTT.